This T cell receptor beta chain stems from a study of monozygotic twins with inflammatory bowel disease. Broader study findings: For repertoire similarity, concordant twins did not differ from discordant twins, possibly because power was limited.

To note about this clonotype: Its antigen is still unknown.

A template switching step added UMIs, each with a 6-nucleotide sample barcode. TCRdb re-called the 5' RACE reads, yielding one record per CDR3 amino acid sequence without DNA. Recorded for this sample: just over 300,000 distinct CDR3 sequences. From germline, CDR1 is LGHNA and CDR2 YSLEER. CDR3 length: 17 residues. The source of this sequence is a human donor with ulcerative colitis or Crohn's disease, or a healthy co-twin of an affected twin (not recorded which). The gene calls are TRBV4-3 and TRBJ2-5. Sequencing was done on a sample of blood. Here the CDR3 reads CASSQDLRSSYQETQYF.